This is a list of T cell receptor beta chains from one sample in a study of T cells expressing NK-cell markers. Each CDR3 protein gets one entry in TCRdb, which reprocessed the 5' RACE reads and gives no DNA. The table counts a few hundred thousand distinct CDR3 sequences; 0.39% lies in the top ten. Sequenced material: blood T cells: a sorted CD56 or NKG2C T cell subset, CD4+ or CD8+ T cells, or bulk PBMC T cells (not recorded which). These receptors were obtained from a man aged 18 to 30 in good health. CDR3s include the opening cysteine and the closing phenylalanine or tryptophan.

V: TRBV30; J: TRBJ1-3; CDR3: CAFSFSLSGNTIYF
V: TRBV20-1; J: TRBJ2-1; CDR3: CSAASGQGINEQFF
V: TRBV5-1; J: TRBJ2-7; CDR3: CASSFRDVSNEQYF
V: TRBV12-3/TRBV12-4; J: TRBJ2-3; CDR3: CASSDRLGDRTDTQYF
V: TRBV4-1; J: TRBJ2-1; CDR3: CASSPQAGEAYNEQFF
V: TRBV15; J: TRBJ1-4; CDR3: CATSRDGQNEKLFF
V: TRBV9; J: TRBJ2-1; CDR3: CASSGRTSGGNEQFF
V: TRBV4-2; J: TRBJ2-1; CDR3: CASSQDLLGGNEQFF
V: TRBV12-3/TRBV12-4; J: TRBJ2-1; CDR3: CASSGWDRGAEQFF
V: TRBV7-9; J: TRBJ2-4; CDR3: CASSIRDIHKNIQYF
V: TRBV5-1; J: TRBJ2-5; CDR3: CASRSGITETQYF
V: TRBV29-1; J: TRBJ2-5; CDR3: CSVAQGDARQETQYF
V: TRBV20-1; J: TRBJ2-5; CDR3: CSASRVQETQYF
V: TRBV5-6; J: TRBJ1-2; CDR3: CASSLDAGLGYTF
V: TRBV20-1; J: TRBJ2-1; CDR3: CSARDIRNNEQFF
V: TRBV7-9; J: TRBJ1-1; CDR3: CASSLGGEAFF
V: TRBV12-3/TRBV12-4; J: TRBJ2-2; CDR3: CASSSPLAGGVGELFF
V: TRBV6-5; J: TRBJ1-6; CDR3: CASSYPTKDSPLHF
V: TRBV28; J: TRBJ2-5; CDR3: CASSLISGAETQYF
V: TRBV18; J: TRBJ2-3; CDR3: CASSPPRSGQGRADTQYF
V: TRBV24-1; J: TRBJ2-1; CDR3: CATSASLQGTSGRLEQFF
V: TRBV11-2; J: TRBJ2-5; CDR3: CASSPGWRGRAVETQYF
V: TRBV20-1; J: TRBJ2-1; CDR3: CSARDPGEQFF
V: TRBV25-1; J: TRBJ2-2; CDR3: CASSEFGRVAGELFF
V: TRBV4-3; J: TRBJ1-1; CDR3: CASSQDEAGGLGAFF
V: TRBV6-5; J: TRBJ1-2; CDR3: CASSYSGTGAVYTF
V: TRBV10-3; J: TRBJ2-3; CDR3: CAISGRTSGRGGTDTQYF
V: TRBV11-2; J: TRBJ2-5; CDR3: CASSPRASLLGETQYF
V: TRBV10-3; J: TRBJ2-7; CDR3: CAISESVAGTGGGEQYF
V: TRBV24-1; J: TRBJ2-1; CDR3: CATSDGGRNEQFF
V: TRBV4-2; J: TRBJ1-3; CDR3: CASSQEETSGNTIYF
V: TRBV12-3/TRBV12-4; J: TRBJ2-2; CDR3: CASSIRTAGPGELFF
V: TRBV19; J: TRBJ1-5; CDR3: CASSTDRGPSQPQHF
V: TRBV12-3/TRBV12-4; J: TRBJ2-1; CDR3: CASSLIRVKNEQFF
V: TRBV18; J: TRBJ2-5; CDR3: CASSPIRDGQETQYF
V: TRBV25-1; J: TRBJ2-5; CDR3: CASSGLHHEETQYF
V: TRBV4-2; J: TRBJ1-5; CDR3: CASSQESDSNQPQHF
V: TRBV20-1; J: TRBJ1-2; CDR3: CSALPGQSYGYTF
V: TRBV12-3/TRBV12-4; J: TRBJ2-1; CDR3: CASNLMPGQGLHEQFF
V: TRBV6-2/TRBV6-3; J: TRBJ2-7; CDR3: CASSYPSGSNTYEQYF
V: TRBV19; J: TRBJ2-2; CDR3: CASSIPGTSAMSGGELFF
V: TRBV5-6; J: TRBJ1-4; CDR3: CASSSQGRNEKLFF
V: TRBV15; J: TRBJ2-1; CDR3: CATSRELGQGSDGEQFF
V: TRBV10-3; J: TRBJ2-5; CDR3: CASSGAEETQYF
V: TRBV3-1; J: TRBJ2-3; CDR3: CASSQVNSGRVRDTQYF
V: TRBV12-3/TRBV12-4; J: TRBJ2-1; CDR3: CASSLGGLAGGPREQFF
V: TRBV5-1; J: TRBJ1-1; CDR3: CASSLRTGMRNTEAFF
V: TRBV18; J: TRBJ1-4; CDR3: CASSLRRGRATNEKLFF
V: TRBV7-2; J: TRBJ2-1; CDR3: CASMLRYNEQFF
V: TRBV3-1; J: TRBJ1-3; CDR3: CASRPPGVGSGNTIYF
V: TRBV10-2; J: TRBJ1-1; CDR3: CATTGTLNTEAFF
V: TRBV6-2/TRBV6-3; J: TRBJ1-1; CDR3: CASSWAVATEAFF
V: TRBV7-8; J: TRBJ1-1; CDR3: CASSLRFLRGPNTEAFF
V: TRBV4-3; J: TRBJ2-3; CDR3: CASSLEAAPTDTQYF
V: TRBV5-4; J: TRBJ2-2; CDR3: CASSWGGQTNTGELFF
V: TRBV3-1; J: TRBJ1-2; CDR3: CASSQRPHGYTF
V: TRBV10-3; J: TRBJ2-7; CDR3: CAIRTGGVDEQYF